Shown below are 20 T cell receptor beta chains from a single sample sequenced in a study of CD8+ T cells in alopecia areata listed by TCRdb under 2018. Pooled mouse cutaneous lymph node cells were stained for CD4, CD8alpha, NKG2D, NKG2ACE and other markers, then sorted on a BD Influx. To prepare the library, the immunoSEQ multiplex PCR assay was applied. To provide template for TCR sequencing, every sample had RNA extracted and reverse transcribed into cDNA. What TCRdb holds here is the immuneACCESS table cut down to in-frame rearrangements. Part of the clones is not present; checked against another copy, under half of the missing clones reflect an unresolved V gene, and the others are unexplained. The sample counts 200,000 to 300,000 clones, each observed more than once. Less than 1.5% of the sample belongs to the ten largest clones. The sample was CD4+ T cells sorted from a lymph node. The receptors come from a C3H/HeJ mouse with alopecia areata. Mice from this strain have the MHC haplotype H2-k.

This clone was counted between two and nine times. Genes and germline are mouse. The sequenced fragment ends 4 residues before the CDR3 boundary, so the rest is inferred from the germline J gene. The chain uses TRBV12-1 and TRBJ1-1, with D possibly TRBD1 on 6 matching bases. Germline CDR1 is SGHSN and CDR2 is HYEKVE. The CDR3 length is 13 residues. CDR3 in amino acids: CASSPGTKTEVFF. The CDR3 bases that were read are TGTGCCAGCTCTCCGGGGACAAAAACA.

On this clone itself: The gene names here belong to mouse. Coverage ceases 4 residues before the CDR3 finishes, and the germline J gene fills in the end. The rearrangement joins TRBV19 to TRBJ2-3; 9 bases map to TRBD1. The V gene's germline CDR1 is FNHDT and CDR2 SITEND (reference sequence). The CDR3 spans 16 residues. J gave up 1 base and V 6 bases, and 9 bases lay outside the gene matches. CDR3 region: CASIPLRDRGAETLYF. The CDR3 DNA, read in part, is TGTGCCAGCATCCCCCTCCGGGACAGGGGTGCAGAA.

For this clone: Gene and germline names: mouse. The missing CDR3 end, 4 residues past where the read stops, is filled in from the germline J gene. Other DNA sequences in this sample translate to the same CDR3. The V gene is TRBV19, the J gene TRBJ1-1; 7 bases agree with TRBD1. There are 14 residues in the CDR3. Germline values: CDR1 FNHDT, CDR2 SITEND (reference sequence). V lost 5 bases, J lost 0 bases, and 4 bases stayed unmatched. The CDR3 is CASRTGTANTEVFF. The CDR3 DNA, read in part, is TGTGCCAGCAGGACCGGGACAGCAAACACA.

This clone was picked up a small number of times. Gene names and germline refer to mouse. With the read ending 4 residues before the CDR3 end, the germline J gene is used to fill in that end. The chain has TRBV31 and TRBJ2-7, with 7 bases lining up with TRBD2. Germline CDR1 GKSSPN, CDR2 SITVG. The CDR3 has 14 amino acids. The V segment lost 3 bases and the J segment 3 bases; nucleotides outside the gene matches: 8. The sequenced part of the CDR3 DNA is TGTGCCTGGAGAGGTCCGGGACTGAACTAT. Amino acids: CAWRGPGLNY. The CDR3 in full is CAWRGPGLNYEQYF.

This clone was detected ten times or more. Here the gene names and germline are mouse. This chain's CDR3 is CASSRGTGANYAEQFF. The covered CDR3 bases are TGTGCTAGCAGTAGAGGGACTGGGGCTAACTATGCT. V usage is TRBV17 and J usage is TRBJ2-1, with 9 bases fitting TRBD2. The read halts 4 residues ahead of the CDR3 end, with the missing end drawn from the germline J gene. Trimming at V came to 1 base and at J to 0 bases, leaving 1 base not matched to a gene. CDR3 length equals 16 residues. Germline lookup yields CDR1 MNHDT and CDR2 YYDKIL. The full variable domain, completed using reference TRBV17 and TRBJ2-1, is DTTVKQNPRYKLARVGKPVNLICSQTMNHDTMYWYQKKPNQAPKLLLFYYDKILNREADTFEKFQSSRPNNSFCSLYIGSAGLEYSAMYLCASSRGTGANYAEQFFGPGTRLTVL.

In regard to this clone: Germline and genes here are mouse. The sequenced CDR3 bases are TGTGCTAGCAGGACTGGGGGCCAAGAC. Its translation: CASRTGGQD. The CDR3 reads in full as CASRTGGQDTQYF. This sequence joins TRBV17 and TRBJ2-5, with TRBD2 identical over 9 bases. The read comes to an end 4 residues before the CDR3 does, leaving the germline J gene to fill in the end. With V trimmed by 6 bases and J by 2 bases, 0 bases remained unmatched. Germline CDR1 is MNHDT and CDR2 is YYDKIL. CDR3 length: 13 amino acids.

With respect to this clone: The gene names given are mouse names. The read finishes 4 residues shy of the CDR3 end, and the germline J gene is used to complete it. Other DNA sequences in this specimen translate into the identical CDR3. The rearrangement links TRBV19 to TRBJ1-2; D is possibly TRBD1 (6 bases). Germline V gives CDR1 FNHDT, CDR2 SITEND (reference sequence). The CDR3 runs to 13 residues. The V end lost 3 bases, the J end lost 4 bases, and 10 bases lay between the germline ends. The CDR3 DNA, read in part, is TGTGCCAGCAGTAGCAGGGGTGGCTCC. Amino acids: CASSSRGGS. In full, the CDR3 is CASSSRGGSDYTF.

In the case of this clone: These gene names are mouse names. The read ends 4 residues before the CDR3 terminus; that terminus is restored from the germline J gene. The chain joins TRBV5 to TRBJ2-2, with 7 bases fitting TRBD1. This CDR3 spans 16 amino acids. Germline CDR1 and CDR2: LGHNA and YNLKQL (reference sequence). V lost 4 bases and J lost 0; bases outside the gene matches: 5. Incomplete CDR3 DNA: TGTGCCAGCAGCCGCCGGACAGGAGCAAACACCGGG. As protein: CASSRRTGANTG. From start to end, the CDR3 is CASSRRTGANTGQLYF.

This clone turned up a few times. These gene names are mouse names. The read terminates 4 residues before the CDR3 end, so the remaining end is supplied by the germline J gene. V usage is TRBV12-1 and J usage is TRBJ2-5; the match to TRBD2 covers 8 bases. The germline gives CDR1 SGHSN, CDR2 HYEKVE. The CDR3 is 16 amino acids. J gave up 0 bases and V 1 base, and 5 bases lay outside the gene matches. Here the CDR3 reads CASSLLGGYNQDTQYF. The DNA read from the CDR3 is TGTGCCAGCTCTCTTTTGGGGGGGTATAACCAAGAC.

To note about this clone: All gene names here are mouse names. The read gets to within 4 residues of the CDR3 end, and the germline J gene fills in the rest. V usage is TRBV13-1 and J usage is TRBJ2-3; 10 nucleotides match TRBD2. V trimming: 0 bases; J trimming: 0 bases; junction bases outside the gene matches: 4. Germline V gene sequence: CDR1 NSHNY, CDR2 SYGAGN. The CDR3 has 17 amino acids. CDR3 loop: CASSDARTGGSAETLYF. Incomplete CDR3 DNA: TGTGCCAGCAGTGATGCTCGGACTGGGGGTAGTGCAGAA.

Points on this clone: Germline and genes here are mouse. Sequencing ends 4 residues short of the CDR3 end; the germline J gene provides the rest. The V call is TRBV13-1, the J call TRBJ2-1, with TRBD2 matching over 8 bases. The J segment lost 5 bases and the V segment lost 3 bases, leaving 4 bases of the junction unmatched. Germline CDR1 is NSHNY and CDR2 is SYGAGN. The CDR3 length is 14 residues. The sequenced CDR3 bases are TGTGCCAGCAGTGCTGGGGGGAGGAATGCT. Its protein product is CASSAGGRNA. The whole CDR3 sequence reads CASSAGGRNAEQFF.

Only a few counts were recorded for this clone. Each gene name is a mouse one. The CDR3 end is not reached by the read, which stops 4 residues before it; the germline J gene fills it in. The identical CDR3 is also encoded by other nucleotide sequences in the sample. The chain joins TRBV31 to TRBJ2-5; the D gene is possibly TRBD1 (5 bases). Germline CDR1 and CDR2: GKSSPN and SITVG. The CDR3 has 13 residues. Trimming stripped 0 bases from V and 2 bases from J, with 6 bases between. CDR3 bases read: TGTGCCTGGAGTCTAGACAGCCAAGAC. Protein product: CAWSLDSQD. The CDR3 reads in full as CAWSLDSQDTQYF.

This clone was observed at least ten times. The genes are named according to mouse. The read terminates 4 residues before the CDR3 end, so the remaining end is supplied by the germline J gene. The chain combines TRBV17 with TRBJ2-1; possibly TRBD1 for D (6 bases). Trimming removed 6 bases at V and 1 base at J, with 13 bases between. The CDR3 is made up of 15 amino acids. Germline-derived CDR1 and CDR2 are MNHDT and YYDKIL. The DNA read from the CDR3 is TGTGCTAGCAGAGTGACCGGGACAAACTATGCT. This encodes CASRVTGTNYA. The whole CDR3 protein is CASRVTGTNYAEQFF.

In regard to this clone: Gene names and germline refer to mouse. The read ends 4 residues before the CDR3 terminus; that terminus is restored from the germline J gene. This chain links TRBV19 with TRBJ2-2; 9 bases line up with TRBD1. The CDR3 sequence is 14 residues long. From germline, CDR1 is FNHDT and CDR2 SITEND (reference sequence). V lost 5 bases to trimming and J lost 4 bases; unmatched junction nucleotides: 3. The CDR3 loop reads CASSTGGGTGQLYF. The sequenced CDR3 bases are TGTGCCAGCAGCACAGGGGGCGGCACCGGG.

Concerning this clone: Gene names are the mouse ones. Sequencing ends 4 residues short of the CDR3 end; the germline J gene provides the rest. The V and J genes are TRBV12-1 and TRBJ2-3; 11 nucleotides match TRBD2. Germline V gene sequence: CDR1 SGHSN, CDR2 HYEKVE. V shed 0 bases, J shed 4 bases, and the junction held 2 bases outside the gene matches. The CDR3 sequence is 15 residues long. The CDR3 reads CASSLVLGGPETLYF. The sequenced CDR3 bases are TGTGCCAGCTCTCTCGTACTGGGGGGGCCAGAA.

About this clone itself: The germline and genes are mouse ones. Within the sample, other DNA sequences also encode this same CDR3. The chain's CDR3 is CASSPSSAETLYF. The DNA read from the CDR3 is TGTGCCAGCAGCCCAAGTAGTGCAGAA. The chain recombines TRBV19 with TRBJ2-3, with D unclear. The CDR3 is cut off 4 residues early in the read; its end comes from the germline J gene. The CDR3 is 13 amino acids. V lost 5 bases to trimming and J lost 0 bases, with 7 bases between them. From germline, CDR1 is FNHDT and CDR2 SITEND (reference sequence).

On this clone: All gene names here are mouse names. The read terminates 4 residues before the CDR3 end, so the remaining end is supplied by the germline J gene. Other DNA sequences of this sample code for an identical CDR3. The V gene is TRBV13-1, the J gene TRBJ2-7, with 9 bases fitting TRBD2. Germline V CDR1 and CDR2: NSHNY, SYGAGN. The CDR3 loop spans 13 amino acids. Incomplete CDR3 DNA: TGTGCCAGCAGTGCCACTGGGGGGTAT. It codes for CASSATGGY. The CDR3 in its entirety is CASSATGGYEQYF.

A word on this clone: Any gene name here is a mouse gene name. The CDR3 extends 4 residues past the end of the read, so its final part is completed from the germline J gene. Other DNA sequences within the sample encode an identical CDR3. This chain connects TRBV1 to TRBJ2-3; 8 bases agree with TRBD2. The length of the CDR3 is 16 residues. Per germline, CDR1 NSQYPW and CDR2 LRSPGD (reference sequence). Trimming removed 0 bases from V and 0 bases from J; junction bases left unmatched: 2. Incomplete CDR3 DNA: TGCACCTGCAGTGCAGATGGGGGGGGAAGTGCAGAA. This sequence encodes CTCSADGGGSAE. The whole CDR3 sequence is CTCSADGGGSAETLYF.

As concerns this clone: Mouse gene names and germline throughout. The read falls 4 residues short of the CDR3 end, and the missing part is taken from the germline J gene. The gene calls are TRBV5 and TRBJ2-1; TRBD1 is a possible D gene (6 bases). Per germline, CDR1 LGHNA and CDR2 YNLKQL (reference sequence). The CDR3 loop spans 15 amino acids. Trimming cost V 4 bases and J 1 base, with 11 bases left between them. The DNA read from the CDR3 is TGTGCCAGCAGCCTGCAGGGGTTGAACTATGCT. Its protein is CASSLQGLNYA. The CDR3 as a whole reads CASSLQGLNYAEQFF.

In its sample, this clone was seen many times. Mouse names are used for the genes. The CDR3 spells CASKISGTANSDYTF. CDR3 DNA (partial): TGTGCCAGCAAAATCTCCGGGACAGCAAACTCC. The rearrangement uses TRBV13-3 and TRBJ1-2; 7 nucleotides line up with TRBD1. The read terminates 4 residues ahead of where the CDR3 ends, so the germline J gene completes it. Germline CDR1 reads NNHDY; CDR2 reads SYVADS. The junction had 8 bases not matched to a gene; V was cut back by 6 bases and J by 0 bases. This CDR3 is 15 amino acids long.